This T cell receptor beta chain is from a study of cytomegalovirus exposure and HLA in healthy donors. Study-wide results and caveats: In an earlier analysis, about 87% or about 30%: the productive usage of most TCR beta V segments. Reported results showed that the classifier diagnosed cytomegalovirus status with high specificity and sensitivity. Later work found that TCR association rates differed between HLA loci; DRB1 had the most and HLA-C the fewest.

As for this clone: The antigen is unknown.

PCR amplification relied on 60 Vbeta primers (plus 13 Jbeta primers). Sequencing was performed with immunoSEQ multiplex PCR; in TCRdb, only in-frame clones are kept and a portion is missing. The sample yields some 130,000 clones, 60% to 80% seen once. Per germline, CDR1 SGHRS and CDR2 YFSETQ. After removal of 0 bases from V and 6 bases from J, the junction contained 0 bases not matched to a gene. The CDR3 runs 13 residues. Sequencing input: PBMCs. The J gene is TRBJ1-2, the V gene TRBV5-1, with 9 bases fitting TRBD1. The receptor was isolated from a male donor in good health and CMV-seronegative. The DNA for the CDR3 is TGCGCCAGCAGCTTGGGGACAGGGGATGGCTACACCTTC. This encodes CASSLGTGDGYTF.